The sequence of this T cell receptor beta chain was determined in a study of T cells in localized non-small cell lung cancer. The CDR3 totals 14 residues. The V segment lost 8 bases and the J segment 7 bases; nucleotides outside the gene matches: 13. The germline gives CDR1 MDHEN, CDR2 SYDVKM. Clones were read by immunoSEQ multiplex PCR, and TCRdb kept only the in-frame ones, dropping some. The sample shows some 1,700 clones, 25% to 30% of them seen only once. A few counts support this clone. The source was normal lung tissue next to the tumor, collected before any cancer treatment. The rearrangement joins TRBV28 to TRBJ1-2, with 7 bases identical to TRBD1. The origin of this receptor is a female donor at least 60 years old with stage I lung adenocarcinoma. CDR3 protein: CASGDRAAGGGYTF. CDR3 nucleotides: TGTGCCAGCGGTGATCGGGCGGCAGGGGGTGGCTACACCTTC.